The source of this T cell receptor beta chain is a study of T cell responses to AZD1222 COVID-19 vaccine. Study in general: Recipients boosted at about 4 weeks or about 12 weeks are pooled.

Sequencing was performed with immunoSEQ multiplex PCR; in TCRdb, only in-frame clones are kept and a portion is missing. The sample includes roughly 130,000 clones, approximately 92% seen only once; the top ten take just over 3%. Findings and caveats of the study: After two AZD1222 doses, spike-specific TCR breadth and depth rose versus day 0.

This clone came up once. Its antigen remains unknown. The sequenced sample was peripheral blood, obtained on day 0 of AZD1222 vaccination. This sequence was found in an adult in good health.

The CDR3 protein is CASSQDRLNQPQHF. The CDR3 bases are TGTGCCAGCAGCCAAGATAGACTCAATCAGCCCCAGCATTTT. V usage is TRBV4-2 and J usage is TRBJ1-5, with unresolved D. This CDR3 is 14 amino acids long. Germline V gives CDR1 LGHNA, CDR2 YNFKEQ. With 0 bases removed from V and 3 bases from J, the gap between germline ends came to 6 bases.